Each of the 3 T cell receptor beta chains below was sequenced from the same sample in a study of OX40 agonist ivuxolimab in advanced cancers. Some clones are missing from TCRdb's copy, which holds only in-frame ones; the method was immunoSEQ multiplex PCR. The sample yields tens of thousands of clones, more than 70% seen once. Here the sequenced sample was CD4+ or CD8+ T cells sorted from blood, taken in a trial of the OX40 agonist ivuxolimab. The receptors come from an adult with an advanced solid tumor such as melanoma, head and neck, liver or kidney cancer.

Of note for this clone: Other DNA sequences within the sample encode an identical CDR3. This chain's CDR3 is CASSVEAGELFF. DNA of the CDR3: TGTGCCAGCAGCGTCGAAGCCGGGGAGCTGTTTTTT. The rearrangement links TRBV9 to TRBJ2-2; no clear D gene. CDR1 is SGDLS and CDR2 is YYNGEE in the germline V gene. Trimming took 2 bases from V and 6 from J, leaving 5 bases between them. The CDR3 is 12 amino acids.

The gene calls are TRBV5-1 and TRBJ1-2; 9 positions match TRBD1. This CDR3 comprises 16 residues. Per germline, CDR1 SGHRS and CDR2 YFSETQ. V trimming: 2 bases; J trimming: 7 bases; junction bases outside the gene matches: 12. The CDR3 is CASSFSDTNRGPGYTF. The CDR3 region has the DNA TGCGCCAGCAGCTTTTCGGACACTAACAGGGGGCCTGGCTACACCTTC. The variable domain in full, completed from reference TRBV5-1 and TRBJ1-2, reads KAGVTQTPRYLIKTRGQQVTLSCSPISGHRSVSWYQQTPGQGLQFLFEYFSETQRNKGNFPGRFSGRQFSNSRSEMNVSTLELGDSALYLCASSFSDTNRGPGYTFGSGTRLTVV.

The gene calls are TRBV6-5 and TRBJ1-1; the D is unclear. With 2 bases removed from V and 0 bases from J, the gap between germline ends came to 10 bases. This CDR3 has 15 amino acids. The germline V gene has CDR1 MNHEY and CDR2 SVGAGI. The CDR3 DNA reads TGTGCCAGCAGTTACGGGCTAGGTATGAACACTGAAGCTTTCTTT. Translated: CASSYGLGMNTEAFF.